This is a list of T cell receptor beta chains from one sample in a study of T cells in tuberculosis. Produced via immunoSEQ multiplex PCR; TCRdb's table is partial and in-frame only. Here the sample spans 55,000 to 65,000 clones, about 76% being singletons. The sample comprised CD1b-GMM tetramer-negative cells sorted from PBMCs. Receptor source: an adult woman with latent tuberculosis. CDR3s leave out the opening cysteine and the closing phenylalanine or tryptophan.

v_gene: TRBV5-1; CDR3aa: ASSYSGGNTEAF
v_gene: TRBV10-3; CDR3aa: AISGSSYEQY
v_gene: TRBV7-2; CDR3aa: ASSSRRGNTIY
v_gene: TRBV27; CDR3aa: ASSFTQGAYEQY
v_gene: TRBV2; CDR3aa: ASSLVGGGGDTQY
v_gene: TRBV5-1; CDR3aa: ASSLGGGTDTQY
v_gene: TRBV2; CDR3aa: ASSEGRVQETQY
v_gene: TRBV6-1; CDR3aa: ASSERGDRGSEKLF
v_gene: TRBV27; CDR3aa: ASSLREGVYNEQF
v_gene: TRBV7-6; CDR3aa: ASSLVPGLAGGYTGELF
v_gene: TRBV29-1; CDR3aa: SVWLVAGSTDTQY
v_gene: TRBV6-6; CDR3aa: ASSLNPGQGDYEQY
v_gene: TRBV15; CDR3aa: ATSPRDALMKKLF
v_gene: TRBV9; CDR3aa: ASSVSGFSYNEQF
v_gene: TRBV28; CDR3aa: ASSSLHPDRGNSGANVLT
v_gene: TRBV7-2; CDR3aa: ASSSLAAFSSYEQY
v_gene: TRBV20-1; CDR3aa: SAPDQETQY
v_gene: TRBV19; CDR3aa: ASSRNRGPYNEQF
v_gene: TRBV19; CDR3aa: ASSPRGSGGARDEQF
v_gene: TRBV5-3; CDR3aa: APRLEDNFSYEQY
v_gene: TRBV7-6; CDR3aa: ASSLASGNTIY
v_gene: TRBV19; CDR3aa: ASSIPRAGVTNEKLF
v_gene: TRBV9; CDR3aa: ASSAQVGLAGEETQY
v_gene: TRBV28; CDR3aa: ASSLNQEALH
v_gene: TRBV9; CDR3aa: ASSAVGQGIYNEQF
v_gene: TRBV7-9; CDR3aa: ASSLGGGTGEEDTEAF
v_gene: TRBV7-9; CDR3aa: ASSLGQNTGELF
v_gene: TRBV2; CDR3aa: ASSLVPGQYRGNEQY
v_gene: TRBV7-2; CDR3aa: ASSTEGGRGRRTEAF
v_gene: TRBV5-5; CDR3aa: ASSLDRGTTVQY
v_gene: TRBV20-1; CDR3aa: SRYSHYEQY
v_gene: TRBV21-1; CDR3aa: ASDRGCTEAF
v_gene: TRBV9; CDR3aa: ASSSSGRGSGANVLT
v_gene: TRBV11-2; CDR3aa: ASSLQGHEQY
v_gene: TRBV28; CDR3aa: ASSPRGGTGDSPLH
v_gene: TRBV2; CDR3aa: ASSDGYEQY
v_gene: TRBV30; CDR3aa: AWRDSGLSETQY
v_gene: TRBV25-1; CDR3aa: ASSDSYPGLAGAVGQY
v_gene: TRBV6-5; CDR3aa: ATQGGGETQY
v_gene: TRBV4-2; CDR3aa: ASSQERQGRYGYT
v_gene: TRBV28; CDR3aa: ASSLRKGGAF
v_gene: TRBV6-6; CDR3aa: ASSYSGDSYEQY
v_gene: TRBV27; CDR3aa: ASMPSGSWNIQY
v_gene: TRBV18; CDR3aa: ASSPKGGGYNEQF
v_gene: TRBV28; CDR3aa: ASSLVQGDNSPLH
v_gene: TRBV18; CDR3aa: ASSPRLGLATNTGELF
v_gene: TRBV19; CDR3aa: ASSFRTGGRREDGYT
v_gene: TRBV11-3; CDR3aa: ASSPDGAGELF
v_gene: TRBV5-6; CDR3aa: ASSLTPGNTEAF
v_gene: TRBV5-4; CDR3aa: ASSNRDRGNSPLH
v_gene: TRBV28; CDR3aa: ASSLQGMVAEAF